This T cell receptor beta chain was sequenced during a study of OX40 agonist ivuxolimab in advanced cancers. About the study: Each patient was given ivuxolimab into a vein every 2 weeks, at 0.01 to 10 mg/kg. Aged about 20 to 80 with a mean of approximately 60 years, they were more than 80% male.

The data were produced by immunoSEQ multiplex PCR, yet TCRdb's version contains in-frame clones alone and is incomplete. The sample shows 74,000 or so clones, roughly 84% of them seen only once. The CDR3 consists of 13 residues. V lost 1 base and J 3 bases, leaving 7 bases between the germline ends. CDR1 and CDR2 (germline): SGHDT, YYEEEE. Whole-study findings and limits: In the expanded peripheral T cells, antigen specificity was never determined. Individuals who were partial responders at 0.1-3.0 mg/kg had clonal expansion that ranked among the lowest.

Worth noting for this clone: Antigen unknown.

Sequencing was performed on CD4+ or CD8+ T cells sorted from blood, taken in a trial of the OX40 agonist ivuxolimab. This chain connects TRBV5-6 to TRBJ1-2; no firm D call. This TCR came from an adult with an advanced solid tumor such as melanoma, head and neck, liver or kidney cancer. CDR3 DNA: TGTGCCAGCAGCTTGTGGGAGGACTATGGCTACACCTTC. This encodes CASSLWEDYGYTF.